The clone carrying this T cell receptor beta chain was detected once. This entry is derived from a study of shared clonotypes between healthy human individuals. Sequencing was performed with immunoSEQ multiplex PCR; in TCRdb, only in-frame clones are kept and a portion is missing. The table lists more than 2 million clones, about 93% of them singletons. CD8 cells regarded as naive lacked CD45RO, were positively chosen for CCR7, and omitted terminally differentiated effector memory CD45RA+ cells. The origin of this receptor is a man aged 18 to 30 in good health. Some clones in this sample may be carry-over from other donors' samples. The sample consisted of naive CD8+ T cells from PBMCs.

This CDR3 reads CASSEDRVEAFF. The CDR3, as DNA: TGTGCCAGCAGTGAGGACAGGGTTGAAGCTTTCTTT. The chain is built from TRBV2 and TRBJ1-1; 8 bases match TRBD1. V lost 3 bases and J lost 7; bases outside the gene matches: 1. The CDR3 is made up of 12 amino acids. Per germline, CDR1 SNHLY and CDR2 FYNNEI. Based on the CDR3 plus reference TRBV2 and TRBJ1-1, the full variable domain is EPEVTQTPSHQVTQMGQEVILRCVPISNHLYFYWYRQILGQKVEFLVSFYNNEISEKSEIFDDQFSVERPDGSNFTLKIRSTKLEDSAMYFCASSEDRVEAFFGQGTRLTVV.